This entry lists 30 T cell receptor beta chains sequenced from one sample in a study of cytomegalovirus exposure and HLA in healthy donors. Use of 60 Vbeta and 13 Jbeta primers characterized the PCR. The data were produced by immunoSEQ multiplex PCR, yet TCRdb's version contains in-frame clones alone and is incomplete. The sample has under 150,000 clones; more than 60% are singletons. The source material was PBMCs. The receptors were gathered from a middle-aged man in good health and CMV-seropositive.

A single count supports this clone. V gene TRBV5-4 combines with J gene TRBJ2-3, with TRBD2 matching over 12 bases. This CDR3 comprises 16 residues. V lost 0 bases to trimming and J lost 6 bases; unmatched junction nucleotides: 5. From germline, CDR1 is SGHNT and CDR2 YYREEE (reference sequence). CDR3 amino acids: CASSLGTSGGFDTQYF. The CDR3 nucleotides are TGTGCCAGCAGCTTGGGTACTAGCGGGGGGTTCGATACGCAGTATTTT.

This chain joins TRBV2 and TRBJ2-3; no clear D. V was shortened by 3 bases and J by 7 bases, with 8 bases between the two germline ends. This CDR3 spans 12 amino acids. In germline, CDR1 is SNHLY, CDR2 FYNNEI. In DNA form, the CDR3 reads TGTGCCAGCAGTGAGGTTCAGAATACGCAGTATTTT. This sequence encodes CASSEVQNTQYF. Variable domain in full (rest from reference TRBV2 and TRBJ2-3): EPEVTQTPSHQVTQMGQEVILRCVPISNHLYFYWYRQILGQKVEFLVSFYNNEISEKSEIFDDQFSVERPDGSNFTLKIRSTKLEDSAMYFCASSEVQNTQYFGPGTRLTVL.

The CDR3 DNA sequence: TGTGCCAGCAGCTTTTCCGGGACAGGATGGCTGGGCTACACCTTC. It is translated as CASSFSGTGWLGYTF. The J gene is TRBJ1-2, the V gene TRBV5-8; 8 bases align to TRBD1. The germline V gene encodes CDR1 SGHTS and CDR2 YDEGEE. J gave up 8 bases and V 2 bases, and 11 bases lay outside the gene matches. The CDR3 is made up of 15 amino acids.

This rearrangement joins TRBV5-1 to TRBJ2-7; 9 bases match TRBD1. V was pared by 7 bases and J by 9 bases, with 5 bases of the junction left unmatched. Germline values: CDR1 SGHRS, CDR2 YFSETQ. The CDR3 is 11 residues long. CDR3 nucleotide sequence: TGCGCCAGCGGGACAGGGAGATCGCAGTACTTC. This sequence encodes CASGTGRSQYF.

The CDR3 bases are TGTGCCAGCAGTTTGGCGGGAGGGCCCTTCAATGAGCAGTTCTTC. Translating it yields CASSLAGGPFNEQFF. This chain connects TRBV27 to TRBJ2-1; 9 positions agree with TRBD2. The CDR3 totals 15 residues. Germline trimming cut 3 bases from V and 6 bases from J; bases unmatched to any gene: 6. Germline V gene data show CDR1 as MNHEY and CDR2 as SMNVEV (reference sequence).

The chain employs TRBV19 and TRBJ1-3, with 8 bases lining up with TRBD1. Germline CDR1 LNHDA, CDR2 SQIVND (reference sequence). The CDR3 length is 16 residues. The ends lost 3 bases at V and 0 bases at J; junction bases unmatched: 4. The CDR3 DNA is TGTGCCAGTAGTATTGACAGGGGAATCTCTGGAAACACCATATATTTT. It codes for CASSIDRGISGNTIYF.

The CDR3 sequence is CASRAGGSNEKLFF. The CDR3 DNA reads TGTGCCAGCAGAGCCGGGGGTTCTAATGAAAAACTGTTTTTT. The chain links TRBV2 to TRBJ1-4; D may be TRBD1 (5 bases). CDR3 size: 14 residues. V lost 6 bases and J lost 3, with 11 bases in between. Per germline, CDR1 SNHLY and CDR2 FYNNEI. Looking up the rest from reference TRBV2 and TRBJ1-4 gives the full variable domain: EPEVTQTPSHQVTQMGQEVILRCVPISNHLYFYWYRQILGQKVEFLVSFYNNEISEKSEIFDDQFSVERPDGSNFTLKIRSTKLEDSAMYFCASRAGGSNEKLFFGSGTQLSVL.

The rearrangement links TRBV28 to TRBJ2-1; 11 bases are shared with TRBD2. V lost 5 bases, J lost 7 bases, and 10 bases stayed unmatched. CDR1 is MDHEN and CDR2 is SYDVKM in the germline V gene. The CDR3 consists of 16 residues. CDR3 nucleotides: TGTGCCAGCAGTACCCGGACTAGCGGGCTAAGGAATGAGCAGTTCTTC. It yields the protein CASSTRTSGLRNEQFF.

This sequence joins TRBV10-3 and TRBJ1-1, with 8 bases matching TRBD1. The CDR3 totals 12 residues. V was clipped by 10 bases and J by 1 base; unmatched bases: 2. Germline V gene sequence: CDR1 ENHRY, CDR2 SYGVKD. CDR3 in DNA: TGTGCCACCGGGACAGGGAACACTGAAGCTTTCTTT. Translation: CATGTGNTEAFF.

The rearrangement joins TRBV9 to TRBJ2-7, with a tentative D call TRBD1 (5 bases). CDR1 is SGDLS, CDR2 YYNGEE, per germline. The germline V and J ends were trimmed by 0 bases and 2 bases, with 12 bases remaining between them. This CDR3 region has 15 residues. As DNA, the CDR3 is TGTGCCAGCAGCGTAGAAACAGGCTACACCTACGAGCAGTACTTC. Translation gives CASSVETGYTYEQYF. Full variable domain (outside the CDR3, taken from reference TRBV9 and TRBJ2-7): DSGVTQTPKHLITATGQRVTLRCSPRSGDLSVYWYQQSLDQGLQFLIQYYNGEERAKGNILERFSAQQFPDLHSELNLSSLELGDSALYFCASSVETGYTYEQYFGPGTRLTVT.

This sequence joins TRBV11-2 and TRBJ2-2, with D possibly being TRBD2 (5 bases). CDR3 length equals 17 residues. V lost 2 bases and J lost 1, with 14 bases in between. Germline-derived CDR1 and CDR2 are SGHAT and FQNNGV. The CDR3 reads CASSLMTGVGNTGELFF. The CDR3, as DNA: TGTGCCAGCAGCTTAATGACCGGGGTGGGGAACACCGGGGAGCTGTTTTTT.

CDR3 nucleotides: TGTGCCAGCAGCCCTAGCGGGGGGGCCACAGATACGCAGTATTTT. This codes for CASSPSGGATDTQYF. J is TRBJ2-3 and V is TRBV13; 12 bases are shared with TRBD2. The CDR3 has 15 residues. Germline CDR1 is PRHDT and CDR2 is FYEKMQ (reference sequence). After removal of 5 bases from V and 2 bases from J, the junction contained 2 bases not matched to a gene.

This chain uses TRBV28 with TRBJ1-6, with TRBD1 matching over 7 bases. Per the germline V gene, CDR1 is MDHEN and CDR2 is SYDVKM. J gave up 7 bases and V 5 bases, and 5 bases lay outside the gene matches. The CDR3 runs to 14 residues. The CDR3 bases are TGTGCCAGCAGTCCGGGGACAGTCAATTCACCCCTCCACTTT. It encodes CASSPGTVNSPLHF.

The chain links TRBV7-6 to TRBJ1-3; the D is unclear. Between the trimmed V and J ends, which lost 1 base and 4 bases, there was a span of 5 bases. Germline V gene lookup returns CDR1 SGHVS and CDR2 FNYEAQ. This CDR3 comprises 13 residues. The CDR3 DNA is TGTGCCAGCAGCTTAGGCGAGGGAAACACCATATATTTT. The encoded protein is CASSLGEGNTIYF. The full variable domain, in which reference TRBV7-6 and TRBJ1-3 provide the parts outside the CDR3, is GAGVSQSPRYKVTKRGQDVALRCDPISGHVSLYWYRQALGQGPEFLTYFNYEAQQDKSGLPNDRFSAERPEGSISTLTIQRTEQRDSAMYRCASSLGEGNTIYFGEGSWLTVV.

The chain recombines TRBV21-1 with TRBJ2-5; the table calls TRBD2, which could not be checked here. TRBV21-1 constitutes a pseudogene. The CDR3 runs to 16 residues. The CDR3 DNA reads TGTGCCAGCAACCGGCGGGGGGCGCTTAGCCAAGAGACCCAGTACTTC. Translation gives CASNRRGALSQETQYF.

This clone has just a few counts. The chain links TRBV29-1 to TRBJ1-1; D is possibly TRBD1 (6 bases). Deletions cut 3 bases from V and 0 bases from J, with 8 bases between. The CDR3 extends over 13 amino acids. Germline V lookup: CDR1 SQVTM, CDR2 ANQGSEA. This CDR3 reads CSVEGDMNTEAFF. The DNA for the CDR3 is TGCAGCGTTGAGGGGGACATGAACACTGAAGCTTTCTTT.

DNA of the CDR3: TGTGCCGCCTCCGGGACTAGCGGTTCTAGCACAGATACGCAGTATTTT. Amino acid sequence: CAASGTSGSSTDTQYF. The V and J genes are TRBV10-3 and TRBJ2-3; TRBD2 matches at 11 bases. Per the germline V gene, CDR1 is ENHRY and CDR2 is SYGVKD. The J segment lost 0 bases and the V segment lost 11 bases, leaving 10 bases of the junction unmatched. This CDR3 is built from 16 residues.

V and J are TRBV5-5 and TRBJ2-3, with no clear D. The germline V gene has CDR1 SGHKS and CDR2 YYEKEE (reference sequence). Trimming cost V 1 base and J 0 bases, with 6 bases left between them. The CDR3 is 14 residues long. This chain's CDR3 is CASSLLSSTDTQYF. Written as DNA, the CDR3 is TGTGCCAGCAGCTTGTTGAGTAGCACAGATACGCAGTATTTT. The whole variable domain, remainder taken from reference TRBV5-5 and TRBJ2-3, is DAGVTQSPTHLIKTRGQQVTLRCSPISGHKSVSWYQQVLGQGPQFIFQYYEKEERGRGNFPDRFSARQFPNYSSELNVNALLLGDSALYLCASSLLSSTDTQYFGPGTRLTVL.

The chain employs TRBV7-2 and TRBJ2-7, with TRBD2 as a possible D gene (6 bases). Germline CDR1 and CDR2: SGHTA and FQGNSA. CDR3 length: 16 amino acids. V lost 2 bases to trimming and J lost 1 base, with 15 bases between them. In DNA form, the CDR3 reads TGTGCCAGCAGCTTATCGGGACTTTCCTTTTCCTACGAGCAGTACTTC. Amino acid sequence: CASSLSGLSFSYEQYF.

This chain joins TRBV6-6 and TRBJ2-3; D not resolved. CDR3 length: 12 residues. V was shortened by 3 bases and J by 6 bases, with 7 bases between the two germline ends. The germline V gene encodes CDR1 MNHNY and CDR2 SVGAGI (reference sequence). Here the CDR3 DNA reads TGTGCCAGCAGTTATTCCGGGGATACGCAGTATTTT. Translating gives CASSYSGDTQYF.

This clone was found a few times. The genes are TRBV6-1 and TRBJ1-6; D is possibly TRBD1 (5 bases). CDR1 is MNHNS and CDR2 is SASEGT in the germline V gene. The length of the CDR3 is 21 residues. V was shortened by 0 bases and J by 0 bases, with 21 bases between the two germline ends. In nucleotides, the CDR3 is TGTGCCAGCAGTGAAGCGCGGGGGATAGTCCCGTTCATCTCCTATAATTCACCCCTCCACTTT. It specifies CASSEARGIVPFISYNSPLHF.

A few counts support this clone. This chain links TRBV5-4 with TRBJ2-1, with D possibly matching TRBD1 (6 bases). CDR1 and CDR2 from the germline V gene are SGHNT and YYREEE (reference sequence). The CDR3 runs 16 residues. V was trimmed by 4 bases and J by 0 bases, leaving 14 bases between them. The CDR3 here is CASSVGHQSSYNEQFF. The CDR3 DNA reads as TGTGCCAGCAGCGTGGGACATCAAAGCTCCTACAATGAGCAGTTCTTC.

The V gene is TRBV28, the J gene TRBJ2-7; TRBD2 aligns across 7 bases. V gave up 8 bases and J gave up 2 bases; unmatched junction bases: 9. The CDR3 is 14 residues long. The germline V gene encodes CDR1 MDHEN and CDR2 SYDVKM. Here the CDR3 reads CASQMGGNAYEQYF. The CDR3, as DNA: TGTGCCAGCCAGATGGGGGGGAACGCCTACGAGCAGTACTTC.

This clone was seen a handful of times. The gene calls are TRBV6-1 and TRBJ1-1; D is perhaps TRBD1 (5 bases). Germline V lookup: CDR1 MNHNS, CDR2 SASEGT. The length of the CDR3 is 14 residues. V dropped 4 bases and J dropped 5 bases, with 14 bases sitting between them. The CDR3 nucleotides read TGTGCCAGCAGTGGAGTCGGGGGGTTGACTGAAGCTTTCTTT. The encoded protein is CASSGVGGLTEAFF.

This clone has only one observation. The chain combines TRBV5-1 with TRBJ2-1; 14 nucleotides match TRBD2. In germline, CDR1 is SGHRS, CDR2 YFSETQ. The length of the CDR3 is 17 residues. V was clipped by 2 bases and J by 12 bases; unmatched bases: 13. The CDR3 region has the DNA TGCGCCAGCAGCTTTATAAGCCGACTAGCGGGAGGGATCGGGCAGTTCTTC. Protein product: CASSFISRLAGGIGQFF.

The V and J genes are TRBV11-2 and TRBJ2-3, with a possible D match to TRBD2 (6 bases). The CDR3 runs 13 residues. Between the trimmed V and J ends, which lost 5 bases and 4 bases, there was a span of 10 bases. Germline loops: CDR1 SGHAT, CDR2 FQNNGV. In nucleotides, the CDR3 is TGTGCCAGCAGCGCTCTAGCGTCAGATACGCAGTATTTT. The encoded protein is CASSALASDTQYF.

The chain is built from TRBV7-2 and TRBJ2-7, with TRBD1 matching over 8 bases. Losses at the gene ends were 5 bases for V and 5 bases for J; bases not matched to a gene: 8. The CDR3 is made up of 14 amino acids. CDR1 is SGHTA and CDR2 is FQGNSA in the germline V gene. This chain's CDR3 is CASSLGQGRHEQYF. The DNA for the CDR3 is TGTGCCAGCAGCCTTGGACAGGGTCGGCACGAGCAGTACTTC. The full variable domain, its missing parts supplied by reference TRBV7-2 and TRBJ2-7, is GAGVSQSPSNKVTEKGKDVELRCDPISGHTALYWYRQSLGQGLEFLIYFQGNSAPDKSGLPSDRFSAERTGGSVSTLTIQRTQQEDSAVYLCASSLGQGRHEQYFGPGTRLTVT.

This chain connects TRBV6-5 to TRBJ2-7, with TRBD2 matching over 10 bases. Germline lookup yields CDR1 MNHEY and CDR2 SVGAGI. V lost 0 bases, J lost 3 bases, and 5 bases stayed unmatched. The CDR3 covers 16 residues. The CDR3 is CASSYSRAGGFYEQYF. In nucleotides, the CDR3 is TGTGCCAGCAGTTACTCGCGAGCGGGAGGGTTCTACGAGCAGTACTTC.

The chain recombines TRBV10-3 with TRBJ2-5; 9 nucleotides align to TRBD1. The ends lost 3 bases at V and 3 bases at J; junction bases unmatched: 14. This CDR3 spans 18 amino acids. The germline gives CDR1 ENHRY, CDR2 SYGVKD. This CDR3 is CAISDPPPGQGVEETQYF. Written as DNA, the CDR3 is TGTGCCATCAGTGACCCTCCGCCGGGACAGGGAGTAGAAGAGACCCAGTACTTC.

The V call is TRBV29-1, the J call TRBJ1-1, with unresolved D. Trimming cost V 0 bases and J 11 bases, with 13 bases left between them. The CDR3 contains 12 residues. Germline CDR1 is SQVTM and CDR2 is ANQGSEA. For the CDR3, the DNA is TGCAGCGTTGAAGATCTTAGCGCAAGGGCTTTCTTT. Translation: CSVEDLSARAFF.